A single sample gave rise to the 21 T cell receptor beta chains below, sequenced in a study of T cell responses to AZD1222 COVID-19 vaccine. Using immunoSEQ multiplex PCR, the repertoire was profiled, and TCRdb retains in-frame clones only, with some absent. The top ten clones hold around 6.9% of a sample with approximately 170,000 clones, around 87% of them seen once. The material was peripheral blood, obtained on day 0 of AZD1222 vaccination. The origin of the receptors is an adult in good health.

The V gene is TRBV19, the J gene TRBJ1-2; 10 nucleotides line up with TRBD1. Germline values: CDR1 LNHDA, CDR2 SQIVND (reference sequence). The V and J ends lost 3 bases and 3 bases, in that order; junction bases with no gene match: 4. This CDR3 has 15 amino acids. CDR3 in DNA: TGTGCCAGTAGTATGCCCGGGACAGGGGACTATGGCTACACCTTC. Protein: CASSMPGTGDYGYTF.

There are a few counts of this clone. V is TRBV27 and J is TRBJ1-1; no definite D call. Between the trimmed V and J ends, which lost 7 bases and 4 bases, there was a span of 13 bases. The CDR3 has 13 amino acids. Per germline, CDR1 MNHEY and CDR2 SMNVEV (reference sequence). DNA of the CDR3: TGTGCCAGCACCCTTATAGGGAGCACTGAAGCTTTCTTT. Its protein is CASTLIGSTEAFF.

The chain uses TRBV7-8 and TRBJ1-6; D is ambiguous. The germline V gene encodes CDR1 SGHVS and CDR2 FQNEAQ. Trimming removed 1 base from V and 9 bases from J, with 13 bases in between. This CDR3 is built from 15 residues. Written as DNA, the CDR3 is TGTGCCAGCAGCTTAGGGCCATCACCTGTTTCACCCCTCCACTTT. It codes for CASSLGPSPVSPLHF. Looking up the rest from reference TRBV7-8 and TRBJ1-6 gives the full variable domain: GAGVSQSPRYKVAKRGQDVALRCDPISGHVSLFWYQQALGQGPEFLTYFQNEAQLDKSGLPSDRFFAERPEGSVSTLKIQRTQQEDSAVYLCASSLGPSPVSPLHFGNGTRLTVT.

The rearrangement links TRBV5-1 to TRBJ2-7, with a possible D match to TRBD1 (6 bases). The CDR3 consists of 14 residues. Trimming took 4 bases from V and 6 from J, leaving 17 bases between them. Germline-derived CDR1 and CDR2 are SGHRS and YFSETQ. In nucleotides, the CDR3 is TGCGCCAGCAGCCAGACAGGTTTAAGCGGCGAGCAGTACTTC. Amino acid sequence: CASSQTGLSGEQYF.

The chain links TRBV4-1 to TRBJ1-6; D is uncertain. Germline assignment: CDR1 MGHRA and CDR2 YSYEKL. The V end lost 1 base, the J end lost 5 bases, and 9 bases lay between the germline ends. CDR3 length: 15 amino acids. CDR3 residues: CASSQGRRDNSPLHF. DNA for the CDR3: TGCGCCAGCAGCCAAGGTCGGAGGGATAATTCACCCCTCCACTTT.

CDR3 sequence: CASSLLGSIEFPDTQYF. DNA of the CDR3: TGTGCCAGCAGCCTCTTGGGGAGTATCGAGTTCCCAGATACGCAGTATTTT. The rearrangement uses TRBV7-9 and TRBJ2-3; weak D call: TRBD2 (5 bases). CDR3 length: 17 residues. Germline V gene lookup returns CDR1 SEHNR and CDR2 FQNEAQ (reference sequence). Deletions cut 5 bases from V and 4 bases from J, with 22 bases between.

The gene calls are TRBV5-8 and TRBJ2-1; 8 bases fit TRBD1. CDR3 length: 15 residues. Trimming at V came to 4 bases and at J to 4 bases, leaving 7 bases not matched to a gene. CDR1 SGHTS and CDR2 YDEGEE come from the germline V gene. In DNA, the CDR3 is TGTGCCAGCAGCCAACGGGACAGGCCGTACAATGAGCAGTTCTTC. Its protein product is CASSQRDRPYNEQFF.

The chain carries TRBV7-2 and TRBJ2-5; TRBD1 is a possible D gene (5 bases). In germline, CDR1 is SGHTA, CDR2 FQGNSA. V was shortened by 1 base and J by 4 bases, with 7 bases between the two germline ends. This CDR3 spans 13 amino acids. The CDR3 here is CASSLVRVETQYF. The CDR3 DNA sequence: TGTGCCAGCAGCTTAGTCAGGGTAGAGACCCAGTACTTC.

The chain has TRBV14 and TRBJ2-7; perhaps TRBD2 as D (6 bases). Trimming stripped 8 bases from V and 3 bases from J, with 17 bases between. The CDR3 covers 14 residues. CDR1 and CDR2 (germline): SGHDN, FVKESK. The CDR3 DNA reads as TGTGCCAGCTCAGATTATGTGGGGGGCTACGAGCAGTACTTC. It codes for CASSDYVGGYEQYF.

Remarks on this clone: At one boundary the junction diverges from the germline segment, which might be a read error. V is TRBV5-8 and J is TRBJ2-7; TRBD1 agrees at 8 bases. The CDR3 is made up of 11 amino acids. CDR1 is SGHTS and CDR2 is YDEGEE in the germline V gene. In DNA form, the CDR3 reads TGTGCCAGCAGCCTGGACAGGGAGATCGATTTC. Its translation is CASSLDREIDF.

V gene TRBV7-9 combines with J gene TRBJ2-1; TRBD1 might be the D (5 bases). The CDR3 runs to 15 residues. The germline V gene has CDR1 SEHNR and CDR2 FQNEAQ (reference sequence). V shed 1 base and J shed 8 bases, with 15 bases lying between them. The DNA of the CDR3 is TGTGCCAGCAGCTTAGTTGGCGTGCAGGGCGATGAGCAGTTCTTC. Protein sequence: CASSLVGVQGDEQFF.

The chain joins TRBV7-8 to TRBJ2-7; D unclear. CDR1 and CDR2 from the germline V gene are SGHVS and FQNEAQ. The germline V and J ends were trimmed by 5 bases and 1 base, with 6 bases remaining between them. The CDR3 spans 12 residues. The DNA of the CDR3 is TGTGCCAGCAGCCCGTCTTCCTACGAGCAGTACTTC. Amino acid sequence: CASSPSSYEQYF.

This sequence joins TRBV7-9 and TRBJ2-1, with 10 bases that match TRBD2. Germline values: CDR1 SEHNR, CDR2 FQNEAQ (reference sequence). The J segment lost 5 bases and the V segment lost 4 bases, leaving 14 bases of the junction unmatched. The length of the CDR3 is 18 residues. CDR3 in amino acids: CASSSSNTGLAGDNEQFF. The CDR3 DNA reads TGTGCCAGCAGCTCCTCCAACACTGGCCTAGCGGGGGACAATGAGCAGTTCTTC.

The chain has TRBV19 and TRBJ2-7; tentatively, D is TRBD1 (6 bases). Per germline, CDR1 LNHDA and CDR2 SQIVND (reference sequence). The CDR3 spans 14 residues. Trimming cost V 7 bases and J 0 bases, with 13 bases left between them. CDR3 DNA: TGTGCCAGTATTCCTGGGGGCAGCTCCTACGAGCAGTACGTC. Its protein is CASIPGGSSYEQYV.

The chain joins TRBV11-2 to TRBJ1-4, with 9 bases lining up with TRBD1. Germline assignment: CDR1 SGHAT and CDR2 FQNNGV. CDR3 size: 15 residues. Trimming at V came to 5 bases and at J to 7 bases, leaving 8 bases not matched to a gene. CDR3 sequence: CASSPPWTGAEKLFF. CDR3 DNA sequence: TGTGCCAGCAGCCCACCATGGACAGGGGCTGAAAAACTGTTTTTT. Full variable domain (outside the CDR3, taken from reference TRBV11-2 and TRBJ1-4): EAGVAQSPRYKIIEKRQSVAFWCNPISGHATLYWYQQILGQGPKLLIQFQNNGVVDDSQLPKDRFSAERLKGVDSTLKIQPAKLEDSAVYLCASSPPWTGAEKLFFGSGTQLSVL.

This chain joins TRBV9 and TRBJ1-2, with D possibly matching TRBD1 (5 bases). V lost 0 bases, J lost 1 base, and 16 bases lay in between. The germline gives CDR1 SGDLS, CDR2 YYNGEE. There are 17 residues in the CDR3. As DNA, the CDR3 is TGTGCCAGCAGCGTAGGAGGGGCGGCGGACATTAACTATGGCTACACCTTC. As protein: CASSVGGAADINYGYTF.

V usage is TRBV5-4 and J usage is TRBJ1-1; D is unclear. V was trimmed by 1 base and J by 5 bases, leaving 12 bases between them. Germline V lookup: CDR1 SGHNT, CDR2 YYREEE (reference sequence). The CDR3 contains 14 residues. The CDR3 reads CASSLLEDPTEAFF. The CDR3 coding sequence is TGTGCCAGCAGCTTGTTGGAGGACCCAACTGAAGCTTTCTTT.

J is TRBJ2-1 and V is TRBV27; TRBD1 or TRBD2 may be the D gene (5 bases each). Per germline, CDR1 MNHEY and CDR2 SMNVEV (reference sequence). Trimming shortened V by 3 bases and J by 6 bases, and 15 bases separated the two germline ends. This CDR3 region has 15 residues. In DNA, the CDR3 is TGTGCCAGCAGTTTGGGTCAGGGAGTAGGCAATGAGCAGTTCTTC. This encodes CASSLGQGVGNEQFF.

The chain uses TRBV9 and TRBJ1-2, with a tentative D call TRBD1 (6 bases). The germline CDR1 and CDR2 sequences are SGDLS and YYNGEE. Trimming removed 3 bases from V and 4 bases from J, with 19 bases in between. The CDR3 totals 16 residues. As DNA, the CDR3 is TGTGCCAGCAGCGAGGGGGACCCTCAGGGGATCTATGGCTACACCTTC. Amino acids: CASSEGDPQGIYGYTF. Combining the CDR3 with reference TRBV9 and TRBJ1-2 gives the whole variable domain DSGVTQTPKHLITATGQRVTLRCSPRSGDLSVYWYQQSLDQGLQFLIQYYNGEERAKGNILERFSAQQFPDLHSELNLSSLELGDSALYFCASSEGDPQGIYGYTFGSGTRLTVV.

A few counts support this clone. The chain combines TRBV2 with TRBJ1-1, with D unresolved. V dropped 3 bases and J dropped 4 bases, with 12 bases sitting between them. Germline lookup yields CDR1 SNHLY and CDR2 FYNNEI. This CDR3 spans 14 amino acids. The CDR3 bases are TGTGCCAGCAGTGACCGGCTTTTGGCCACTGAAGCTTTCTTT. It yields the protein CASSDRLLATEAFF.

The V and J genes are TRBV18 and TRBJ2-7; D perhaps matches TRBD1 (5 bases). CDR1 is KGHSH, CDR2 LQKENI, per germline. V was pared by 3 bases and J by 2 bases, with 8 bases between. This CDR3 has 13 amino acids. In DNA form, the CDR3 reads TGTGCCAGCTCACCGACAGCCACCTACGAGCAGTACGTC. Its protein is CASSPTATYEQYV.